This T cell receptor (beta chain) was captured by sequencing in a study of blood T cell repertoires in COVID-19. Measured with immunoSEQ multiplex PCR; TCRdb has only the in-frame clones, and not every one. The sample consists of about 310,000 clones, around 86% of them appearing once. Per the germline V gene, CDR1 is MNHNS and CDR2 is SASEGT. The CDR3 sequence is 17 residues long. With 4 bases clipped from V and 2 bases from J, the junction kept 8 bases outside the gene matches. The sequencing input was peripheral blood. The V gene is TRBV6-1, the J gene TRBJ1-5; TRBD1 matches at 10 bases. The sequence derives from a man between 65 and 85 years old with acute or convalescent COVID-19. This CDR3 reads CASSASTGGWGNQPQHF. The CDR3 region has the DNA TGTGCCAGCAGTGCCTCGACAGGGGGCTGGGGCAATCAGCCCCAGCATTTT.